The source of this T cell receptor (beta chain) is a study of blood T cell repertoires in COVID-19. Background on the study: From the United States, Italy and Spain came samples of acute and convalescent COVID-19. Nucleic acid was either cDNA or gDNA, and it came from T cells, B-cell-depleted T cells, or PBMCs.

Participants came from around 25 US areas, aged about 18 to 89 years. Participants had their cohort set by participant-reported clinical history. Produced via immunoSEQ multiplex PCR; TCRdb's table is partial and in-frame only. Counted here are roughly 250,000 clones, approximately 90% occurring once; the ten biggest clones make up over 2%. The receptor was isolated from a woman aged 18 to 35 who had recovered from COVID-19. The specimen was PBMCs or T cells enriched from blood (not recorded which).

CDR3 nucleotides: TGTGCCAGTAGTATCGGGCAGGGTGGTGGCTACACCTTC. This codes for CASSIGQGGGYTF. The chain couples TRBV19 to TRBJ1-2, with D possibly being TRBD1 (5 bases). In germline, CDR1 is LNHDA, CDR2 SQIVND (reference sequence). The CDR3 has 13 residues. V shed 3 bases and J shed 7 bases, with 12 bases lying between them.